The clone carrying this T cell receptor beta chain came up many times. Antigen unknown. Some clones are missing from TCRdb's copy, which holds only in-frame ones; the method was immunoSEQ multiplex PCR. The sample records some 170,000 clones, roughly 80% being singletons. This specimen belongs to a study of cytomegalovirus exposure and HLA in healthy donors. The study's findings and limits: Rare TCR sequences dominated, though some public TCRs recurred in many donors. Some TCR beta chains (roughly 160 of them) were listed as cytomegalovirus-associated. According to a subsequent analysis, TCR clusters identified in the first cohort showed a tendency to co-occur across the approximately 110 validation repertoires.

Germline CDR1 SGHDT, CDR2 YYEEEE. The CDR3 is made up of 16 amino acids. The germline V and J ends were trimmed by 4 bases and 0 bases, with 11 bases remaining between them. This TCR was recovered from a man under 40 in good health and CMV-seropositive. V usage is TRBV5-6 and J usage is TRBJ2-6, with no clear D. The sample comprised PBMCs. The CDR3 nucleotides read TGTGCCAGCAGCCCGAGCCGAGGCTCTGGGGCCAACGTCCTGACTTTC. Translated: CASSPSRGSGANVLTF. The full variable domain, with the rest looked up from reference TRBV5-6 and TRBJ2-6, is DAGVTQSPTHLIKTRGQQVTLRCSPKSGHDTVSWYQQALGQGPQFIFQYYEEEERQRGNFPDRFSGHQFPNYSSELNVNALLLGDSALYLCASSPSRGSGANVLTFGAGSRLTVL.